These 15 T cell receptor beta chains originate from one sample sequenced in a study of cytomegalovirus exposure and HLA in healthy donors. It was with 60 Vbeta and 13 Jbeta primers that the PCR ran. Here immunoSEQ multiplex PCR was the method, and the copy in TCRdb shows in-frame clones only, minus some. The sample comprises more than 200,000 clones, roughly 68% of which are singletons, and 2.6% rests with the top ten. The sequenced sample was PBMCs. The receptors shown here come from a man aged 35 to 55 in good health and CMV-seropositive.

This clone was seen a few times. The rearrangement joins TRBV4-2 to TRBJ2-3, with 9 bases that match TRBD2. Germline loops: CDR1 LGHNA, CDR2 YNFKEQ. The ends lost 4 bases at V and 1 base at J; junction bases unmatched: 3. The CDR3 runs 15 residues. CDR3 protein: CASSPLAGGTDTQYF. For the CDR3, the DNA is TGTGCCAGCAGCCCCTTAGCGGGGGGCACAGATACGCAGTATTTT.

The J gene is TRBJ2-7, the V gene TRBV10-3; TRBD2 might be the D (6 bases). V lost 8 bases and J lost 0, with 14 bases in between. CDR3 size: 14 residues. Per the germline V gene, CDR1 is ENHRY and CDR2 is SYGVKD. The CDR3 loop is CAISGGTNSYEQYF. The CDR3 bases are TGTGCCATCTCAGGCGGGACCAACTCCTACGAGCAGTACTTC.

The gene calls are TRBV5-4 and TRBJ2-3; D not resolved. Trimming shortened V by 0 bases and J by 4 bases, and 12 bases separated the two germline ends. This CDR3 has 15 amino acids. The germline gives CDR1 SGHNT, CDR2 YYREEE (reference sequence). The CDR3 DNA follows: TGTGCCAGCAGCTTGGGGTCCGTACGGGCAGATACGCAGTATTTT. Its translation is CASSLGSVRADTQYF.

This chain links TRBV27 with TRBJ2-1, with D tentatively TRBD1 (6 bases). Germline V CDR1 and CDR2: MNHEY, SMNVEV (reference sequence). V shed 3 bases and J shed 7 bases, with 13 bases lying between them. The CDR3 covers 14 residues. This CDR3 reads CASSFGAGANEQFF. The CDR3 DNA reads TGTGCCAGCAGTTTTGGCGCAGGGGCAAATGAGCAGTTCTTC.

This chain uses TRBV27 with TRBJ1-3; D is unclear. The germline V gene encodes CDR1 MNHEY and CDR2 SMNVEV (reference sequence). The CDR3 covers 13 residues. The germline V and J ends were trimmed by 5 bases and 0 bases, with 5 bases remaining between them. This chain's CDR3 is CASSPSSGNTIYF. The CDR3 bases are TGTGCCAGCAGTCCCTCCTCTGGAAACACCATATATTTT.

This sequence joins TRBV11-2 and TRBJ1-5; no definite D call. CDR1 and CDR2 from the germline V gene are SGHAT and FQNNGV. V lost 1 base, J lost 5 bases, and 9 bases lay in between. This CDR3 spans 14 amino acids. CDR3 DNA: TGTGCCAGCAGCTTAGGGAGCAAGGATCAGCCCCAGCATTTT. It codes for CASSLGSKDQPQHF.

This clone was seen once. The J gene is TRBJ2-3, the V gene TRBV7-9; 7 bases fit TRBD1. Germline trimming cut 5 bases from V and 2 bases from J; bases unmatched to any gene: 4. The CDR3 covers 14 residues. Germline CDR1 reads SEHNR; CDR2 reads FQNEAQ (reference sequence). CDR3: CASSQDRHTDTQYF. In DNA, the CDR3 is TGTGCCAGCAGCCAGGACAGGCACACAGATACGCAGTATTTT.

This clone was found a few times. The chain uses TRBV13 and TRBJ2-5, with D possibly matching TRBD2 (6 bases). Germline V gene sequence: CDR1 PRHDT, CDR2 FYEKMQ (reference sequence). Trimming left V 0 bases short and J 7 bases short, with 6 bases between. The CDR3 totals 12 residues. Here the CDR3 DNA reads TGTGCCAGCAGCTTAGGGGGAGGGACCCAGTACTTC. This sequence encodes CASSLGGGTQYF. Drawing the rest from reference TRBV13 and TRBJ2-5, the complete variable domain is AAGVIQSPRHLIKEKRETATLKCYPIPRHDTVYWYQQGPGQDPQFLISFYEKMQSDKGSIPDRFSAQQFSDYHSELNMSSLELGDSALYFCASSLGGGTQYFGPGTRLLVL.

This chain links TRBV5-4 with TRBJ1-4; D is possibly TRBD1 (5 bases). V lost 3 bases to trimming and J lost 0 bases, with 12 bases between them. Germline V gene data show CDR1 as SGHNT and CDR2 as YYREEE (reference sequence). CDR3 length: 16 amino acids. DNA for the CDR3: TGTGCCAGCAGCTCTCCCGACAGTGCAACTAATGAAAAACTGTTTTTT. This codes for CASSSPDSATNEKLFF.

The V and J genes are TRBV7-2 and TRBJ1-2, with TRBD1 matching over 9 bases. Per the germline V gene, CDR1 is SGHTA and CDR2 is FQGNSA. The CDR3 loop spans 16 amino acids. Trimming cost V 5 bases and J 3 bases; bases outside gene matches: 10. This chain's CDR3 is CASSLFSGQGHYGYTF. The CDR3 coding sequence is TGTGCCAGCAGCCTATTTTCGGGACAGGGTCACTATGGCTACACCTTC.

In nucleotides, the CDR3 is TGTGCCAGCAGCTTAGAAGGCGGTGAGCAGTTCTTC. This codes for CASSLEGGEQFF. V gene TRBV7-9 combines with J gene TRBJ2-1; D ambiguous. The ends were cut back, 1 base at V and 9 bases at J, with 7 bases in the middle. The CDR3 totals 12 residues. Germline CDR1 is SEHNR and CDR2 is FQNEAQ (reference sequence). Based on the CDR3 plus reference TRBV7-9 and TRBJ2-1, the full variable domain is DTGVSQNPRHKITKRGQNVTFRCDPISEHNRLYWYRQTLGQGPEFLTYFQNEAQLEKSRLLSDRFSAERPKGSFSTLEIQRTEQGDSAMYLCASSLEGGEQFFGPGTRLTVL.

This rearrangement joins TRBV29-1 to TRBJ2-7; TRBD1 is a possible D gene (6 bases). Germline CDR1 is SQVTM and CDR2 is ANQGSEA. CDR3 size: 13 residues. Trimming shortened V by 3 bases and J by 3 bases, and 12 bases separated the two germline ends. Written as DNA, the CDR3 is TGCAGCGTTGATACAGGGTCAGACTACGAGCAGTACTTC. Translated: CSVDTGSDYEQYF.

This clone occurred a few times. V is TRBV20-1 and J is TRBJ2-3; no firm D call. Trimming removed 7 bases at V and 6 bases at J, with 8 bases between. The CDR3 is made up of 10 amino acids. Germline assignment: CDR1 DFQATT and CDR2 SNEGSKA (reference sequence). In DNA, the CDR3 is TGCAGTGTCCCCCGGGATACGCAGTATTTT. It is translated as CSVPRDTQYF.

V and J are TRBV4-3 and TRBJ2-7; the D gene is possibly TRBD2 (5 bases). Germline values: CDR1 LGHNA, CDR2 YSLEER. CDR3 length equals 15 residues. V was cut by 3 bases and J by 3 bases, with 15 bases left in between. The CDR3 loop reads CASSQDLGLLYEQYF. The DNA of the CDR3 is TGCGCCAGCAGCCAGGACCTCGGACTCCTCTACGAGCAGTACTTC.

The J gene is TRBJ2-7, the V gene TRBV5-4, with 8 bases that match TRBD1. CDR1 is SGHNT and CDR2 is YYREEE in the germline V gene (reference sequence). V shed 0 bases and J 6 bases; nucleotides not matched to a gene: 11. The CDR3 covers 16 residues. The CDR3 is CASSLGQTGVAAEQYF. The DNA of the CDR3 is TGTGCCAGCAGCTTGGGACAGACAGGGGTCGCGGCCGAGCAGTACTTC.